One sample yielded the 13 T cell receptor beta chains listed below, sequenced in a study of cytomegalovirus exposure and HLA in healthy donors. PCR was performed using 60 Vbeta and 13 Jbeta primers. Assay used: immunoSEQ multiplex PCR; TCRdb lists only in-frame clones, some missing. Here the sample spans 77,000 or so clones, roughly 88% being singletons. Sequenced: PBMCs. The receptors come from a man in his sixties or seventies in good health and CMV-seropositive.

This chain joins TRBV10-1 and TRBJ2-7; the match to TRBD2 covers 12 bases. Losses at the gene ends were 5 bases for V and 3 bases for J; bases not matched to a gene: 2. Germline V gives CDR1 WNHNN, CDR2 SYGVQD (reference sequence). The CDR3 totals 14 residues. CDR3 in DNA: TGCGCCAGCAGTTCGACTAGCGGGGGCTACGAGCAGTACTTC. This encodes CASSSTSGGYEQYF.

This chain joins TRBV6-5 and TRBJ2-5; 7 positions match TRBD1. The DNA end is a closer match to TRBJ2-7, so the J assignment may be wrong. This CDR3 comprises 13 residues. CDR1 is MNHEY, CDR2 SVGAGI, per germline. The DNA for the CDR3 is TGTGCCAGCATTAGAGACGGGACAGACGAGCAGTACTTC. It translates to CASIRDGTDEQYF.

The V call is TRBV6-6, the J call TRBJ1-2, with D unclear. Looked up from germline, CDR1 is MNHNY and CDR2 is SVGAGI (reference sequence). Trimming shortened V by 5 bases and J by 3 bases, and 7 bases separated the two germline ends. This CDR3 has 12 amino acids. CDR3 loop: CASSRSDYGYTF. CDR3 DNA sequence: TGTGCCAGCAGTCGGAGTGACTATGGCTACACCTTC.

J is TRBJ2-2 and V is TRBV6-5; 9 bases align to TRBD1. The germline CDR1 and CDR2 sequences are MNHEY and SVGAGI. The ends lost 6 bases at V and 7 bases at J; junction bases unmatched: 6. The CDR3 loop spans 14 amino acids. The CDR3 DNA follows: TGTGCCAGCAGGGGACAGGGACTCGGCGGGGAGCTGTTTTTT. Its translation is CASRGQGLGGELFF.

This chain joins TRBV7-9 and TRBJ2-7, with TRBD2 as a possible D gene (6 bases). Between the trimmed V and J ends, which lost 5 bases and 6 bases, there was a span of 20 bases. This CDR3 spans 15 amino acids. Per the germline V gene, CDR1 is SEHNR and CDR2 is FQNEAQ (reference sequence). CDR3 in DNA: TGTGCCAGCAGCCCCAGGGACTCCTCTCGCCCCGAGCAGTACTTC. Its protein is CASSPRDSSRPEQYF.

The V and J genes are TRBV9 and TRBJ1-6; 7 bases fit TRBD1. The length of the CDR3 is 15 residues. Trimming at V came to 3 bases and at J to 7 bases, leaving 7 bases not matched to a gene. The germline gives CDR1 SGDLS, CDR2 YYNGEE. The CDR3 DNA follows: TGTGCCAGCAGCGGGTCTGGACAGGTAAATTCACCCCTCCACTTT. Protein product: CASSGSGQVNSPLHF.

This CDR3 reads CASSLDINSNQPQHF. The CDR3 DNA follows: TGCGCCAGCAGCTTGGACATAAATAGCAATCAGCCCCAGCATTTT. J is TRBJ1-5 and V is TRBV5-1, with D hard to call. V was trimmed by 0 bases and J by 0 bases, leaving 7 bases between them. Per germline, CDR1 SGHRS and CDR2 YFSETQ. There are 15 residues in the CDR3.

A remark on this clone: An end of the junction does not agree with germline; a read error may underlie this. J is TRBJ1-4 and V is TRBV7-7; no definite D call. The CDR3 is 13 amino acids. Germline V CDR1 and CDR2: SSHAT, FNYEAQ (reference sequence). In DNA, the CDR3 is TGTGCTAGCAGCTTACAGATTAATGAAAAACTGTTTTTT. Amino acids: CASSLQINEKLFF.

This clone was recorded once. This chain links TRBV5-1 with TRBJ2-5; possible D gene TRBD2, 5 bases. CDR1 is SGHRS, CDR2 YFSETQ, per germline. V shed 0 bases and J shed 4 bases, with 10 bases lying between them. The CDR3 consists of 14 residues. CDR3 nucleotides: TGCGCCAGCAGCTTGGGGTCGGGGAGAGAGACCCAGTACTTC. It is translated as CASSLGSGRETQYF.

The chain carries TRBV7-9 and TRBJ2-3; a weak D match, TRBD1 (5 bases). V was trimmed by 8 bases and J by 0 bases, leaving 18 bases between them. The CDR3 runs 16 residues. The germline V gene has CDR1 SEHNR and CDR2 FQNEAQ (reference sequence). CDR3 protein: CASSPTRAYSTDTQYF. Here the CDR3 DNA reads TGTGCCAGCTCCCCTACCAGGGCCTATAGCACAGATACGCAGTATTTT.

This rearrangement joins TRBV19 to TRBJ1-2, with 7 positions matching TRBD1. There are 13 residues in the CDR3. Trimming took 5 bases from V and 7 from J; bases not matched to a gene: 7. Looked up from germline, CDR1 is LNHDA and CDR2 is SQIVND (reference sequence). CDR3 DNA: TGTGCCAGTAGTGGAGGGACAGCTGCTGGCTACACCTTC. This sequence encodes CASSGGTAAGYTF.

This clone was seen only once. The genes are TRBV5-1 and TRBJ2-2; D perhaps matches TRBD1 (6 bases). The germline V and J ends were trimmed by 5 bases and 1 base, with 6 bases remaining between them. The CDR3 contains 13 residues. In germline, CDR1 is SGHRS, CDR2 YFSETQ. The CDR3 DNA reads TGCGCCAGCAGGACAGGGAACACCGGGGAGCTGTTTTTT. The encoded protein is CASRTGNTGELFF.

The chain links TRBV19 to TRBJ2-5, with a possible D match to TRBD1 (6 bases). The CDR3 runs to 14 residues. The ends were cut back, 7 bases at V and 3 bases at J, with 15 bases in the middle. Germline V gene data show CDR1 as LNHDA and CDR2 as SQIVND (reference sequence). Here the CDR3 DNA reads TGTGCCAGTATGGGCAGGGGTATCGAAGAGACCCAGTACTTC. It specifies CASMGRGIEETQYF.